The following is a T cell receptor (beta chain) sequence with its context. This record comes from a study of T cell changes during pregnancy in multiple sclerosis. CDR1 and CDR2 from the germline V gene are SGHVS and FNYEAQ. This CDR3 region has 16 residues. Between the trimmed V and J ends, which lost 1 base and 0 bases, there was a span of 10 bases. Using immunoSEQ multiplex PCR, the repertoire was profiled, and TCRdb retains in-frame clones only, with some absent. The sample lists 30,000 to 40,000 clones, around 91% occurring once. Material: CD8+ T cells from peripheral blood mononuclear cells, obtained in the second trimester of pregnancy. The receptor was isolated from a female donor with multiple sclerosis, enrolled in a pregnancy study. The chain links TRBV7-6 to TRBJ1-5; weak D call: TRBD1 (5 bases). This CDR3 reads CASSLDRTYSNQPQHF. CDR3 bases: TGTGCCAGCAGCTTAGACAGGACATATAGCAATCAGCCCCAGCATTTT.